The sample holds one count of the clone carrying this T cell receptor beta chain. Per germline, CDR1 SGHRS and CDR2 YFSETQ. CDR3 length equals 14 residues. Trimming shortened V by 2 bases and J by 3 bases, and 12 bases separated the two germline ends. The sample originates from a study of blood T cell repertoires in COVID-19. About the study: Donors in the United States, Italy and Spain gave samples during acute or convalescent COVID-19.

Libraries were prepared by immunoSEQ multiplex PCR; TCRdb keeps only in-frame clonotypes and omits some of them. The table includes approximately 100,000 clones, just over 90% detected once. This receptor was obtained from a man in his sixties with acute or convalescent COVID-19. The sequencing input was peripheral blood. The chain links TRBV5-1 to TRBJ2-7, with a weak D call TRBD1 (6 bases). The CDR3 DNA follows: TGCGCCAGCAGCTTAACGGACAGAGACTACGAGCAGTACTTC. This gives the protein CASSLTDRDYEQYF. The entire variable domain, with the rest obtained from reference TRBV5-1 and TRBJ2-7, is as follows: KAGVTQTPRYLIKTRGQQVTLSCSPISGHRSVSWYQQTPGQGLQFLFEYFSETQRNKGNFPGRFSGRQFSNSRSEMNVSTLELGDSALYLCASSLTDRDYEQYFGPGTRLTVT.